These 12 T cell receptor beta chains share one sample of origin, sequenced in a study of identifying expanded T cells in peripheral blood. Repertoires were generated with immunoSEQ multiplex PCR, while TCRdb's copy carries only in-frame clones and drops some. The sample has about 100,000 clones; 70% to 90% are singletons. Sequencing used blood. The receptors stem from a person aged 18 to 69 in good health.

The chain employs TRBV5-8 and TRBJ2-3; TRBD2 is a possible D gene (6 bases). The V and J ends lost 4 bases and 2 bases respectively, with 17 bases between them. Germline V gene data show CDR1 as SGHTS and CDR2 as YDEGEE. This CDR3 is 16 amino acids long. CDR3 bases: TGTGCCAGCAGCAGAGCCGGGACTCCTGACACAGATACGCAGTATTTT. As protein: CASSRAGTPDTDTQYF.

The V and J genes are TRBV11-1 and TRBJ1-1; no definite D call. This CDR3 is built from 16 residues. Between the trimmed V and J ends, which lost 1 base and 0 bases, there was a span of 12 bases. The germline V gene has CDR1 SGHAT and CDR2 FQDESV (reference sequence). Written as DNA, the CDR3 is TGTGCCAGCAGCTTAGAGGTGGCACAGATGAACACTGAAGCTTTCTTT. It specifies CASSLEVAQMNTEAFF.

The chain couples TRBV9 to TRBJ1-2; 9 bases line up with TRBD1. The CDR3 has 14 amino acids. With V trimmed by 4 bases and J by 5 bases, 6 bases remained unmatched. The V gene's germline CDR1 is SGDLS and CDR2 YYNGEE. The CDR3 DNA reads TGTGCCAGCAGCTATCTAGGGACAGGGTATGGCTACACCTTC. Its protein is CASSYLGTGYGYTF.

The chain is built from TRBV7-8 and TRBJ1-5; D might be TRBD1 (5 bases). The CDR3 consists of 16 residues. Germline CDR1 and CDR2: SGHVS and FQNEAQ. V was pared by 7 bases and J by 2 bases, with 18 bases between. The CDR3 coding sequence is TGTGCCAGCACCAAAAGGGGCCGGGGGGGCAATCAGCCCCAGCATTTT. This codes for CASTKRGRGGNQPQHF.

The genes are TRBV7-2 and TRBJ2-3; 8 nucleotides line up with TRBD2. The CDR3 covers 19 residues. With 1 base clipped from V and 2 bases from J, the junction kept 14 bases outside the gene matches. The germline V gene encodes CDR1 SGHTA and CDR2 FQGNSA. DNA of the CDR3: TGTGCCAGCAGCTTAGAAGTCGGAGCGGGGGCCACCTTCACAGATACGCAGTATTTT. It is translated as CASSLEVGAGATFTDTQYF.

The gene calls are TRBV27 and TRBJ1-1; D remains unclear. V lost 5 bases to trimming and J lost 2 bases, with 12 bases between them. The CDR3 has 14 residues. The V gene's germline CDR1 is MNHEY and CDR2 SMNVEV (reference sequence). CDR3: CASSRHGGNTEAFF. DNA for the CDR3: TGTGCCAGCAGTAGGCACGGCGGCAACACTGAAGCTTTCTTT.

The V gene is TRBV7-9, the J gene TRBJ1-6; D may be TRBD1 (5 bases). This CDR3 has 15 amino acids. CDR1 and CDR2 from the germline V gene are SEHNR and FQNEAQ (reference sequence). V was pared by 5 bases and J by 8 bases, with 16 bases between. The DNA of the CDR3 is TGTGCCAGCAGCCGCGGGGGTGGCATTCATTCACCCCTCCACTTT. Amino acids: CASSRGGGIHSPLHF.

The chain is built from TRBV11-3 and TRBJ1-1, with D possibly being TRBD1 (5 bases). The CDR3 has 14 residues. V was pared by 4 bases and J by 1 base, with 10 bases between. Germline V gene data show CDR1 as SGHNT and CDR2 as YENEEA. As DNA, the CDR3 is TGTGCCAGCAGCTACGGGACGGGGAACACTGAAGCTTTCTTT. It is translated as CASSYGTGNTEAFF.

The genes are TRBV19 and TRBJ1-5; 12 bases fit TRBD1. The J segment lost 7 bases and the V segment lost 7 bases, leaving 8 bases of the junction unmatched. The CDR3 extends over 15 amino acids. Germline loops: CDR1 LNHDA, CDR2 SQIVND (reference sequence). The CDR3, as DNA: TGTGCCAGTACCGTCGGGACAGGGGGCATGCAGCCCCAGCATTTT. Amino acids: CASTVGTGGMQPQHF.

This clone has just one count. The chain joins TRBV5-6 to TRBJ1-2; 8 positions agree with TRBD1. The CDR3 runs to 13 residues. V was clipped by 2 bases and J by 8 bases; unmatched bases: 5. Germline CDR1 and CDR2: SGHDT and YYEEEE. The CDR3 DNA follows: TGTGCCAGCAGCTTCGGCAGGGGGCAGGGCTACACCTTC. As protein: CASSFGRGQGYTF.

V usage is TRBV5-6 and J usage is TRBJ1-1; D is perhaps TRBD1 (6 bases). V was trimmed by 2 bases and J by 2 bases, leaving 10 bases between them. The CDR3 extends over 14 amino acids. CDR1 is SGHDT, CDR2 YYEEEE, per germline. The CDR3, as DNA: TGTGCCAGCAGCTTTGGACAGCCAAACACTGAAGCTTTCTTT. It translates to CASSFGQPNTEAFF.

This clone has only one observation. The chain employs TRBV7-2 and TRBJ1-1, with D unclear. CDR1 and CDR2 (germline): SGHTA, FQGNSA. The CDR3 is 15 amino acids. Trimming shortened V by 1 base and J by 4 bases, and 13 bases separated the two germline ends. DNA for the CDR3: TGTGCCAGCAGCTTAGTATCCGGGTTGAGCACTGAAGCTTTCTTT. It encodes CASSLVSGLSTEAFF.